These 8 T cell receptor beta chains were sequenced from one sample in a study of chemoradiotherapy in HPV16-positive cancers. Assay: immunoSEQ multiplex PCR; the TCRdb copy retains only in-frame clones and omits some. This table has about 8,100 clones, roughly 70% appearing once. The sample here was taken from a patient who underwent chemoradiotherapy. These TCRs come from a human donor with HPV-associated anogenital cancer.

CDR3 coding DNA: TGTGCCAGTAGTATTATTTTCGTCCGGACTAGCGGGGGGGACAACAATGAGCAGTTCTTC. Its translation is CASSIIFVRTSGGDNNEQFF. The gene calls are TRBV19 and TRBJ2-1; TRBD2 matches at 15 bases. V lost 3 bases to trimming and J lost 5 bases; unmatched junction nucleotides: 14. The CDR3 has 20 amino acids. Germline V lookup: CDR1 LNHDA, CDR2 SQIVND (reference sequence).

The rearrangement joins TRBV27 to TRBJ1-5, with 10 bases that match TRBD1. Germline CDR1 and CDR2: MNHEY and SMNVEV (reference sequence). V lost 5 bases and J lost 0; bases outside the gene matches: 4. The CDR3 contains 16 residues. The CDR3, as DNA: TGTGCCAGCAGTGGGGGACAGGGGACTAGCAATCAGCCCCAGCATTTT. It encodes CASSGGQGTSNQPQHF.

This clone was detected only once. This chain uses TRBV18 with TRBJ1-2; D call uncertain. This CDR3 region has 13 residues. Germline loops: CDR1 KGHSH, CDR2 LQKENI. Trimming pared 3 bases from V and 2 bases from J, leaving 7 bases between. This CDR3 is CASSPEVNYGYTF. The CDR3 DNA reads as TGTGCCAGCTCACCCGAGGTAAACTATGGCTACACCTTC.

The chain is built from TRBV5-4 and TRBJ1-2; perhaps TRBD1 as D (5 bases). Trimming took 2 bases from V and 8 from J, leaving 22 bases between them. The CDR3 consists of 16 residues. Germline assignment: CDR1 SGHNT and CDR2 YYREEE (reference sequence). In DNA, the CDR3 is TGTGCCAGCAGCTTCGGGACGGGCTCCAGAGTTGACGGCTACACCTTC. This translates into CASSFGTGSRVDGYTF. Drawing the rest from reference TRBV5-4 and TRBJ1-2, the complete variable domain is ETGVTQSPTHLIKTRGQQVTLRCSSQSGHNTVSWYQQALGQGPQFIFQYYREEENGRGNFPPRFSGLQFPNYSSELNVNALELDDSALYLCASSFGTGSRVDGYTFGSGTRLTVV.

This chain links TRBV9 with TRBJ2-1, with D perhaps TRBD2 (5 bases). CDR3 size: 13 residues. The V and J ends lost 1 base and 3 bases respectively, with 5 bases between them. Germline values: CDR1 SGDLS, CDR2 YYNGEE. This CDR3 is CASSVTSYNEQFF. Here the CDR3 DNA reads TGTGCCAGCAGCGTAACTAGCTACAATGAGCAGTTCTTC.

The chain links TRBV6-6 to TRBJ1-6; possible D gene TRBD1, 5 bases. V was clipped by 4 bases and J by 11 bases, with 12 bases between them. CDR3 length: 13 residues. Per the germline V gene, CDR1 is MNHNY and CDR2 is SVGAGI (reference sequence). The CDR3 DNA sequence: TGTGCCAGCAGTTCGGAGGGGAATACACCCCTCCACTTT. The encoded protein is CASSSEGNTPLHF.

The chain employs TRBV6-4 and TRBJ1-6, with D hard to call. CDR1 is MRHNA, CDR2 SNTAGT, per germline. V was trimmed by 4 bases and J by 8 bases, leaving 9 bases between them. The CDR3 contains 13 residues. CDR3 DNA sequence: TGTGCCAGCAGTGTTGAGGCTGATTCACCCCTCCACTTT. It specifies CASSVEADSPLHF.

The rearrangement joins TRBV7-2 to TRBJ1-1; D call uncertain. Per germline, CDR1 SGHTA and CDR2 FQGNSA. The CDR3 has 15 residues. The ends were cut back, 3 bases at V and 2 bases at J, with 13 bases in the middle. In DNA form, the CDR3 reads TGTGCCAGCAGCTTCGGACGGAACCCAAACACTGAAGCTTTCTTT. As protein: CASSFGRNPNTEAFF.